This TCR beta chain emerged from a study of shared clonotypes between healthy human individuals. Notes on the study in general: Shared across four donors were 4% to 5% of the naive CD4 clonotypes. An effect of sequencing depth on clonotype sharing among donors was expected. Generation of non-shared clonotypes was less probable than generation of clonotypes shared by all four donors.

For this clone: The antigen is unknown.

Germline-derived CDR1 and CDR2 are SGHVS and FQNEAQ. Germline trimming cut 1 base from V and 0 bases from J; bases unmatched to any gene: 4. CDR3 length: 16 amino acids. In the sorted-subset replicate PCRs, approximately 200 ng DNA, 25,000 to 30,000 T cell genomes, was used. Here immunoSEQ multiplex PCR was the method, and the copy in TCRdb shows in-frame clones only, minus some. There are around 990,000 clones in the sample; 60% to 85% occur only once, and almost 0.9% lies in the top ten. This sequence was found in a man between 18 and 29 years old in good health. Some clones in this sample may be carry-over from other donors' samples. V gene TRBV7-8 combines with J gene TRBJ2-7, with 9 bases fitting TRBD2. Sequenced material: memory CD4+ T cells from PBMCs. Subset of the sample: CD45RA-negative fraction. The CDR3 DNA is TGTGCCAGCAGCTTAGTAGAAGCGGGGGGCTCCTACGAGCAGTACTTC. Translation: CASSLVEAGGSYEQYF.